This T cell receptor (beta chain) is from a study of beta chain features in type 1 diabetes (dated 2018 in TCRdb). Regarding the study in general: Patients and healthy donors did not differ in mean age, gender distribution, total cell number or subset yield. A total of roughly 110 million sorted cells were examined across all samples, and the number of cells per subset was strongly correlated with RNA yield. In the study, recently diagnosed type 1 diabetes patients and matched healthy donors were compared on the TCRB repertoires of their sorted circulating CD4+ T cell subsets. Regulatory and stem cell-like memory subsets were obtained from only 8 patients and roughly 8 healthy donors, while naive and central memory subsets were obtained from all 30 or so donors. On the study overall, not on this receptor specifically: Patients with type 1 diabetes made fewer insertions and deleted more nucleotides at VDJ recombination sites, implying thymic rearrangement abnormalities. The naive, central memory and regulatory TCRB repertoires appeared to resemble one another more closely among patients than among healthy donors. Because cDNA rather than genomic DNA was sequenced, highly expressing activated cells could have been over-represented, although no difference in activation and CD3 levels was found between groups. HLA sub-analyses involved small numbers of individuals, so any influence of HLA type on TCRB rearrangement remained unresolved. Shorter templates might have been favored by PCR, but patient and control samples were amplified and corrected together, so both groups would have been affected equally by any skew. In all four CD4+ subsets, TCRB CDR3 length was moderately but significantly shorter in type 1 diabetes patients.

Each donor gave one peripheral blood draw, averaging approximately 0.12 L, which was collected into heparinised tubes. A BD FACSAria II was used to sort naive, central memory, regulatory and stem cell-like memory CD4+ T cells with a panel that included CD45RO, CCR7, CD25, CD127, CD95 and CD27. Purity was above 95% for every sorted population. PBMCs were isolated immediately by Lymphoprep density gradient centrifugation and stained directly without culture. To minimize batch effects, samples were stained and sorted in pairs, one healthy donor with one patient per experiment. Between the V and J ends, shortened by 1 base and 2 bases respectively, the junction contains 2 bases. Reading the germline V gene gives CDR1 KGHSH and CDR2 LQKENI. From the cysteine through the phenylalanine, the CDR3 covers 12 amino acids. Only the CDR3 DNA stays, 36 bases, in frame from base 1. The High Capacity cDNA Reverse Transcription Kit was used to reverse transcribe all of the isolated RNA, meaning that expressed TCRB transcripts were what got sequenced. Deep immunoSEQ sequencing was applied to naive, central memory and regulatory T cell samples, giving an average of about 3.7 million total reads per sample. After sorted cells were lysed in RLT buffer, RNA was extracted with DNase-treated RNeasy Micro or Mini kits, with the choice depending on cell number. Each cell subset was processed on its own to prevent cross-contamination, while patient and healthy donor samples were processed together. TCRB sequences were amplified from cDNA with the immunoSEQ multiplex PCR, producing 87-bp fragments spanning the CDR3 region. Sequencing of the amplicons was performed on the Illumina HiSeq platform. In the source study's methods: Synthetic template baselines were used to correct PCR bias computationally, reads within Hamming distance 2 were collapsed, and singletons that could not be merged were discarded. By aligning reads against IMGT, V, D and J genes, CDR3 length, and insertions or deletions at six rearrangement sites were assigned. Clonotype counts were normalized to sorted cell number within each subset before computing true diversity and Gini coefficients with the tcR R package. Repertoire sharing was quantified using the overlap coefficient calculated on TCRB nucleotide sequences. Out-of-frame TCRB sequences from naive cells were analyzed to stand in for the pre-selection repertoire. TCRdb provides this immuneACCESS table in a form limited to in-frame rearrangements. Some clones are lacking; in checked studies, under half of them reflect an unresolved V gene, and why the rest are absent is not known. Clone size and the V and J calls come from that table; the DNA yielded D and trimming. The sample table records hundreds of thousands of clones; 10% to 12% of these occur just once. 0.04% to 0.05% of the sample rests with the top ten.

For this clone: This clone's antigen is unknown. No clone much larger than this one lies a single base away; base qualities are absent. The identical CDR3 is also encoded by other nucleotide sequences in the sample.

The V and J genes are TRBV18 and TRBJ2-5, with no confidently assigned D gene. The source material was naive CD4+ T cells from blood. The sample's cell subset or site label is to be understood as: true naive CD4+ T cells. This receptor was identified in a woman aged 18-29 years in good health. The CDR3 amino acid sequence is: CASSPRQETQYF. The DNA is TGTGCCAGCTCACCACGGCAAGAGACCCAGTACTTC. Supplemented by the reference TRBV18 and TRBJ2-5 proteins around the CDR3, the complete variable domain is NAGVMQNPRHLVRRRGQEARLRCSPMKGHSHVYWYRQLPEEGLKFMVYLQKENIIDESGMPKERFSAEFPKEGPSILRIQQVVRGDSAAYFCASSPRQETQYFGPGTRLLVL.